These 11 T cell receptor beta chains share one sample of origin, sequenced in a study of identical twins. TCRdb called the 5' RACE reads again in MiXCR, with one record for every CDR3 protein. The data contain about 700,000 distinct CDR3 sequences, roughly 6.2% of them singletons. Sequenced sample: naive T cells sorted from blood. The origin of the receptors is a man aged 18-30 years in good health.

J is TRBJ2-7 and V is TRBV15; D unclear. Trimming took 1 base from V and 4 from J, leaving 14 bases between them. The length of the CDR3 is 15 residues. Germline assignment: CDR1 LNHNV and CDR2 YYDKDF (reference sequence). The CDR3 DNA follows: TGTGCCACCAGCAGAGTCTCGGACGAGAAATACGAGCAGTACTTC. Amino acid sequence: CATSRVSDEKYEQYF.

This clonotype was seen more than once but under ten times. V gene TRBV20-1 combines with J gene TRBJ2-3, with 8 nucleotides matching TRBD2. This CDR3 is built from 18 residues. Germline CDR1 DFQATT, CDR2 SNEGSKA (reference sequence). V was pared by 6 bases and J by 4 bases, with 21 bases of the junction left unmatched. CDR3 sequence: CSASPLLAGRGGSDTQYF. In DNA form, the CDR3 reads TGCAGTGCCTCACCCCTCCTAGCCGGGAGGGGAGGTTCAGATACGCAGTATTTT.

This chain links TRBV27 with TRBJ2-7; no reliable D call. This CDR3 region has 15 residues. CDR1 MNHEY and CDR2 SMNVEV come from the germline V gene (reference sequence). V was clipped by 6 bases and J by 2 bases, with 17 bases between them. In DNA form, the CDR3 reads TGTGCCAGCAGGGCCCGATCGTCCTTACCCTACGAGCAGTACTTC. Its translation: CASRARSSLPYEQYF.

With regard to this clonotype: The germline gene is not matched at one end of the junction; a read error may be the cause. The gene calls are TRBV2 and TRBJ2-1, with a possible D match to TRBD2 (6 bases). Germline assignment: CDR1 SNHLY and CDR2 FYNNEI. The CDR3 is 13 residues long. This CDR3 is CASSFRDSTPEGF. The CDR3 DNA follows: TGTGCCAGTAGTTTTAGGGACTCTACACCGGAGGGCTTC. Full variable domain (outside the CDR3, taken from reference TRBV2 and TRBJ2-1): EPEVTQTPSHQVTQMGQEVILRCVPISNHLYFYWYRQILGQKVEFLVSFYNNEISEKSEIFDDQFSVERPDGSNFTLKIRSTKLEDSAMYFCASSFRDSTPEGFGPGTRLTVL.

This clonotype was found many times. The V gene is TRBV7-8, the J gene TRBJ2-1; D may be TRBD2 (5 bases). Germline V gene sequence: CDR1 SGHVS, CDR2 FQNEAQ. V was shortened by 2 bases and J by 6 bases, with 14 bases between the two germline ends. The CDR3 is made up of 15 amino acids. As DNA, the CDR3 is TGTGCCAGCAGCTTATTGATGACTATCCCCAATGAGCAGTTCTTC. As protein: CASSLLMTIPNEQFF.

This clonotype showed up just a few times. This chain's CDR3 is CASSGGPAGAYNEQFF. CDR3 in DNA: TGTGCCAGCAGCGGAGGCCCAGCGGGAGCCTACAATGAGCAGTTCTTC. The rearrangement links TRBV7-2 to TRBJ2-1, with 8 positions matching TRBD2. Looked up from germline, CDR1 is SGHTA and CDR2 is FQGNSA. V gave up 5 bases and J gave up 2 bases; unmatched junction bases: 8. This CDR3 contains 16 residues.

The J gene is TRBJ2-2, the V gene TRBV7-8; D could derive from TRBD1 or TRBD2 (5 bases each). Trimming pared 1 base from V and 6 bases from J, leaving 15 bases between. The CDR3 consists of 16 residues. Germline V CDR1 and CDR2: SGHVS, FQNEAQ. Here the CDR3 reads CASSLVLAGRAGELFF. For the CDR3, the DNA is TGTGCCAGCAGCTTAGTGTTGGCAGGGAGAGCCGGGGAGCTGTTTTTT.

V and J are TRBV6-2 or TRBV6-3 and TRBJ2-7; possibly TRBD2 for D (6 bases). This CDR3 region has 15 residues. Germline lookup yields CDR1 MNHEY and CDR2 SVGEGT. V was cut by 4 bases and J by 1 base, with 14 bases left in between. The CDR3 protein is CASSWIYSGSYEQYF. In nucleotides, the CDR3 is TGTGCCAGCAGTTGGATTTATAGCGGTTCCTACGAGCAGTACTTC.

This clonotype has at least ten counts. The chain has TRBV11-1 and TRBJ2-2; 9 bases map to TRBD2. V lost 5 bases to trimming and J lost 0 bases; unmatched junction nucleotides: 4. CDR1 SGHAT and CDR2 FQDESV come from the germline V gene (reference sequence). The CDR3 extends over 16 amino acids. The CDR3 region is CASSPTSGTNTGELFF. CDR3 DNA: TGTGCCAGCAGCCCGACTAGCGGAACGAACACCGGGGAGCTGTTTTTT.

The chain is built from TRBV10-2 and TRBJ1-5; TRBD1 might be the D (5 bases). V was pared by 3 bases and J by 2 bases, with 17 bases between. CDR1 and CDR2 from the germline V gene are WSHSY and SAAADI. This CDR3 region has 17 residues. In nucleotides, the CDR3 is TGCGCCAGCAGTGATCGGGGGAGTAGGGTCGGCAATCAGCCCCAGCATTTT. Its protein is CASSDRGSRVGNQPQHF.

This clonotype appeared many times. This chain uses TRBV6-2 or TRBV6-3 with TRBJ2-2; D unresolved. V shed 8 bases and J shed 4 bases, with 11 bases lying between them. CDR3 size: 13 residues. Germline V CDR1 and CDR2: MNHEY, SVGEGT. In DNA form, the CDR3 reads TGTGCCAGCCTTGTCTGGGGCACCGGGGAGCTGTTTTTT. It yields the protein CASLVWGTGELFF.